The 10 T cell receptor beta chains reported below all come from one sample, sequenced in a study of blood T cell repertoires in COVID-19. Using immunoSEQ multiplex PCR, the repertoire was profiled, and TCRdb retains in-frame clones only, with some absent. The repertoire holds hundreds of thousands of clones, with around 88% as singletons. Sequencing used peripheral blood. These receptor sequences come from a woman aged 25-40 years with COVID-19, enrolled during active disease.

V is TRBV7-2 and J is TRBJ2-3, with D uncertain. Per germline, CDR1 SGHTA and CDR2 FQGNSA. The CDR3 has 15 residues. V dropped 2 bases and J dropped 0 bases, with 9 bases sitting between them. CDR3 nucleotide sequence: TGTGCCAGCAGCTTATCTGGCAGTAGCACAGATACGCAGTATTTT. Translating gives CASSLSGSSTDTQYF.

This chain joins TRBV6-4 and TRBJ2-6; D remains ambiguous. The germline V gene has CDR1 MRHNA and CDR2 SNTAGT. The V and J ends lost 8 bases and 4 bases respectively, with 12 bases between them. The CDR3 is 14 residues long. The CDR3 DNA reads TGTGCCAGCTCCACCGCAGGCGGGGCCAACGTCCTGACTTTC. Protein: CASSTAGGANVLTF.

This chain links TRBV18 with TRBJ1-4; a weak D match, TRBD1 (6 bases). The V gene lost 6 bases and the J gene lost 8 bases, with 19 bases spanning the gap. Germline V gene data show CDR1 as KGHSH and CDR2 as LQKENI. This CDR3 comprises 15 residues. CDR3: CASSRPGGVGEKLFF. For the CDR3, the DNA is TGTGCCAGCTCGCGGCCGGGGGGCGTGGGAGAAAAACTGTTTTTT.

The chain uses TRBV6-5 and TRBJ1-1; TRBD1 matches 7 bases. This CDR3 region has 15 residues. Per germline, CDR1 MNHEY and CDR2 SVGAGI. Unmatched junction bases numbered 12, after V lost 6 bases and J lost 5 bases. CDR3 amino acids: CASRRSGDRFTEAFF. The CDR3 region has the DNA TGTGCCAGCAGAAGATCCGGGGACAGATTTACTGAAGCTTTCTTT.

The chain uses TRBV14 and TRBJ2-5; the D is unclear. Germline lookup yields CDR1 SGHDN and CDR2 FVKESK. The CDR3 covers 12 residues. V gave up 0 bases and J gave up 4 bases, with 3 bases separating them. The CDR3 coding sequence is TGTGCCAGCAGCCAAGACGGAGAGACCCAGTACTTC. This gives the protein CASSQDGETQYF.

The table lists this clone with a count of one. V and J are TRBV7-2 and TRBJ1-2; TRBD1 matches at 8 bases. The V segment lost 5 bases and the J segment 7 bases; nucleotides outside the gene matches: 6. The germline V gene has CDR1 SGHTA and CDR2 FQGNSA. CDR3 length equals 13 residues. For the CDR3, the DNA is TGTGCCAGCAGCCTCGGACAGGGTCGTGGCTACACCTTC. Protein: CASSLGQGRGYTF.

The chain recombines TRBV4-2 with TRBJ1-2; 8 bases align to TRBD1. V gave up 0 bases and J gave up 7 bases; unmatched junction bases: 16. Germline loops: CDR1 LGHNA, CDR2 YNFKEQ. CDR3 length: 18 amino acids. The CDR3 sequence: CASSQDLGGRGRVGGYTF. CDR3 in DNA: TGTGCCAGCAGCCAAGATCTGGGTGGCAGGGGGCGCGTCGGTGGCTACACCTTC.

The rearrangement joins TRBV3-1 (or the pseudogene TRBV3-2) to TRBJ2-1, with 7 bases aligning to TRBD2. V trimming: 0 bases; J trimming: 9 bases; junction bases outside the gene matches: 8. The V gene's germline CDR1 is LGHDT and CDR2 YNNKEL (reference sequence). CDR3 length equals 15 residues. DNA for the CDR3: TGTGCCAGCAGCCAAGAGGGCGGGAGAGTCGGTGAGCAGTTCTTC. This codes for CASSQEGGRVGEQFF.

In DNA form, the CDR3 reads TGCAGCGTTGAAGAAGGGACAACCGACAAGCAGTACTTC. This codes for CSVEEGTTDKQYF. The rearrangement uses TRBV29-1 and TRBJ2-7; tentatively, D is TRBD1 (6 bases). The germline V gene has CDR1 SQVTM and CDR2 ANQGSEA. Trimming removed 0 bases from V and 8 bases from J, with 14 bases in between. There are 13 residues in the CDR3.

The chain carries TRBV4-2 and TRBJ2-5, with 12 bases that match TRBD2. With 4 bases clipped from V and 5 bases from J, the junction kept 14 bases outside the gene matches. The CDR3 is made up of 18 amino acids. Germline lookup yields CDR1 LGHNA and CDR2 YNFKEQ. The CDR3 sequence is CASSLTGLAGGRSETQYF. The CDR3 coding sequence is TGTGCCAGCAGCCTCACGGGGCTAGCGGGGGGGCGATCGGAGACCCAGTACTTC.